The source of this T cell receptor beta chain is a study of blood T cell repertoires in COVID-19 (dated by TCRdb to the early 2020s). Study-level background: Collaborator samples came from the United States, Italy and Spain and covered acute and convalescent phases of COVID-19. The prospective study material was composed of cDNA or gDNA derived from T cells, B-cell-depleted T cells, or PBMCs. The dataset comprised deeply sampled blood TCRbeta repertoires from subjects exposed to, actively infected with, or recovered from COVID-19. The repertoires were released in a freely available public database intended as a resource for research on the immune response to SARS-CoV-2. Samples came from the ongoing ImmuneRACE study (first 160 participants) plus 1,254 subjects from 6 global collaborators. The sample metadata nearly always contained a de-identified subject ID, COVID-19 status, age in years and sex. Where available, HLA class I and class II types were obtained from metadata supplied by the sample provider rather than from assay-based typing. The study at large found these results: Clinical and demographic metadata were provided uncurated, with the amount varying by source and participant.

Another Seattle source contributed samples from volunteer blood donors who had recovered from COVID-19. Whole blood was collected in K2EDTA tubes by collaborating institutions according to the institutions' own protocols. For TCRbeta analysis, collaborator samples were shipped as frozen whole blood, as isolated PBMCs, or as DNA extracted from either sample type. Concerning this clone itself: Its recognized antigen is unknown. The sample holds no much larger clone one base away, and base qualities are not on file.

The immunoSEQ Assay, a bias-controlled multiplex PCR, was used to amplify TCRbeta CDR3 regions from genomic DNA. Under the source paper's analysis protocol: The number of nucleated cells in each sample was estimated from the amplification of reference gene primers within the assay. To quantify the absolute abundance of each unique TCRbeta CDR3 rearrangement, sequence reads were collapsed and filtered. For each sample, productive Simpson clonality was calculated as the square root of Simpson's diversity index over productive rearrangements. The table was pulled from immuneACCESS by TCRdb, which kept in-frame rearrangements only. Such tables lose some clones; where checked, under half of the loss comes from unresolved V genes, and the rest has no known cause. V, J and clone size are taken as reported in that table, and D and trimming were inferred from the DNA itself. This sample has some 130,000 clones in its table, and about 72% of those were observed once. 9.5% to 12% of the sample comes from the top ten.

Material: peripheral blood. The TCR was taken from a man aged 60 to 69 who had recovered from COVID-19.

The CDR3 amino acid sequence is: CASSLVAVSGYEQYF. The DNA sequence reads TGTGCCAGCAGCTTGGTAGCGGTAAGTGGCTACGAGCAGTACTTC. The chain is made from TRBV5-5 and TRBJ2-7; TRBD2 could be the D gene, as 6 bases match. From cysteine to phenylalanine, the CDR3 is 15 amino acids long. Only the CDR3 region is kept as DNA, spanning 45 bases read in frame from base 1. CDR1 and CDR2 were assigned from the germline V gene (reference sequence) as SGHKS and YYEKEE. V is shortened by 0 bases, J by 3 bases, and the region joining them spans 13 bases.